This T cell receptor (beta chain) emerged from a study of T cell responses to AZD1222 COVID-19 vaccine (dated by TCRdb to 2020 to 2022). Some background on the complete study: AZD1222 recipients whose second dose came at about 4 weeks and those whose second dose came at about 12 weeks were combined into one group, since spike-specific TCR depth and breadth did not differ between the two schedules. Trial participants were enrolled into age subgroups of 18-55, 56-69 and 70-plus years, which contained about 160, 30 and 59 TCR-sequenced participants, respectively. A total of about 230 trial participants underwent TCR sequencing, of whom around 200 received two doses of AZD1222 and some 25 received two doses of the MenACWY control vaccine. What the study reported, not specific to this receptor: Nearly half of unique spike-specific TCRs reportedly recognized epitopes outside regions mutated in the B.1.351 and B.1.1.7 variants. The whole spike protein was spanned by vaccine-associated CD4 TCRs, and dominant responses were seen in regions 160-218 and 743-854. Participants were mostly white British, with more females than males. The authors suggested clonal diversity may have been underestimated. Conclusions about previously exposed vaccinees are limited, since just a handful of AZD1222 recipients were seropositive for SARS-CoV-2 at baseline. A significant rise in spike-specific TCR breadth and depth was observed after two AZD1222 doses relative to day 0 and relative to MenACWY recipients. The 56-69-year group was small, and its depth increase did not reach significance, likely because of low power. Because no samples from the day 14 peak response were available, repertoires could be characterized only after the peak T cell response.

The CDR3 regions of human TCRbeta chains were subjected to immunosequencing. The source study handled its data this way. Repertoire TCRs were matched against a reference library of SARS-CoV-2-specific TCRs generated with the MIRA antigen-specificity platform. Breadth was defined as the fraction of unique TCRs that were SARS-CoV-2-associated, and depth was defined as the fraction of total T cells that were SARS-CoV-2-associated. Using the MIRA data, each spike-specific TCR was assigned both to the spike region to which the TCR was reactive and to a CD4 or CD8 class. Log10-transformed breadth and depth values were compared by one-way ANOVA with Sidak's multiple comparisons tests. What TCRdb holds here is the immuneACCESS table cut down to in-frame rearrangements. Part of the clones is not present; checked against another copy, under half of the missing clones reflect an unresolved V gene, and the others are unexplained. The DNA gave D and trimming, while V, J and clone size come from that table. This sample comprises roughly 100,000 clones, roughly 87% of them detected only once. The ten largest account for about 1.5% of the sample.

CDR1 and CDR2 are drawn from the germline V gene: SGHRS, YFSETQ. The V end loses 1 base and the J end loses 7 bases, and a stretch of 15 bases separates them. CDR3 length: 14 amino acids, cysteine to phenylalanine. The only DNA kept is the CDR3, 42 bases in frame from the first base. This sample's time point label indicates: baseline before first vaccination. Vaccinee samples were obtained from the UK trials COV001 and COV002, which included a single-blind randomized controlled phase 2/3 trial of AZD1222 (ChAdOx1 nCoV-19) in healthy adults. For TCRbeta chain sequencing, PBMC samples were collected from trial participants at day 0 and at day 28 after the second dose. About this clone: Its antigen has not been determined. Per-nucleotide qualities are absent, and no much larger clonotype sits a single base away.

This receptor chain uses TRBV5-1 and TRBJ2-7; the D segment could be TRBD1, given 5 matching bases. This TCR was sampled from an adult in good health. Sequenced material: peripheral blood, taken on day 0 of AZD1222 vaccination. This receptor has the CDR3 CASSLYSQGQEQYF. The bases read TGCGCCAGCAGCTTGTATAGCCAGGGTCAAGAGCAGTACTTC.